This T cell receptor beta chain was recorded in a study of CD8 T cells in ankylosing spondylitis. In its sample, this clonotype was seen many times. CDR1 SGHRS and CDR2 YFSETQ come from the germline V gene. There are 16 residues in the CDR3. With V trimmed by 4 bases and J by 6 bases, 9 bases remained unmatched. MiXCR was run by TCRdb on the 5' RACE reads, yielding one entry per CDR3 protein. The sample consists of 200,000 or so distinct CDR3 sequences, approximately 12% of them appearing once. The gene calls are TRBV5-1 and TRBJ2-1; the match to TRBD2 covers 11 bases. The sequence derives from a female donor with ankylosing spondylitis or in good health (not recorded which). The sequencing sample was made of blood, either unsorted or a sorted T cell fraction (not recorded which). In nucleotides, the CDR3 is TGCGCCAGCAGCCCACTTAGCGGGAGGGCCAGCAATGAGCAGTTCTTC. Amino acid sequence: CASSPLSGRASNEQFF.